The present entry profiles one TCR beta chain with its context. The repertoire was sequenced with immunoSEQ multiplex PCR; TCRdb's copy has only in-frame clones and lacks some. The data hold approximately 76,000 clones, with 80% to 90% observed a single time. The data stem from a study of technical replicates of blood from several donors. Between the trimmed V and J ends, which lost 4 bases and 4 bases, there was a span of 13 bases. The CDR3 runs 14 residues. The germline V gene has CDR1 SGHTA and CDR2 FQGNSA. The sample comprised PBMCs. This sequence joins TRBV7-2 and TRBJ1-1, with no clear D. This TCR came from a human donor in good health. Some clones in this sample may be carry-over from other donors' samples. The CDR3 bases are TGTGCCAGCAGCTATAGAGCTCTGAGCACTGAAGCTTTCTTT. Its translation is CASSYRALSTEAFF.